A single sample gave rise to the 17 T cell receptor beta chains below, sequenced in a study of regulatory T cells in long-lasting Graves disease. Both iRepertoire HTBI primers and Arm-PCR of CDR3 regions were used to build the TCR beta libraries. TCRdb redid the calling of the multiplex PCR reads with MiXCR, one entry per CDR3 protein. The sample yields some 350,000 distinct CDR3 sequences, around 15% seen once. The time point is: newly diagnosed GD, antithyroid drugs for less than 3 months. Researchers made the TCR library from RNA that was extracted from PBMCs. These same data were also listed under a study on T cells in Graves' hyperthyroidism and ophthalmopathy.

Here the sequenced sample was peripheral blood mononuclear cells (PBMCs), taken at new diagnosis, from a patient treated with antithyroid drugs. The receptors stem from a woman aged 18-29 years with Graves disease.

This clonotype has at least ten counts. CDR3 sequence: CASSVEPQDWETQYF. The CDR3 coding sequence is TGTGCCAGCAGCGTAGAGCCCCAGGATTGGGAGACCCAGTACTTC. The chain is built from TRBV9 and TRBJ2-5, with D uncertain. Germline CDR1 reads SGDLS; CDR2 reads YYNGEE. There are 15 residues in the CDR3. V lost 0 bases, J lost 5 bases, and 14 bases lay in between.

Ten or more counts support this clonotype. The chain carries TRBV18 and TRBJ1-2; D unresolved. The CDR3 spans 13 residues. With 3 bases removed from V and 2 bases from J, the gap between germline ends came to 7 bases. Germline loops: CDR1 KGHSH, CDR2 LQKENI. The CDR3 bases are TGTGCCAGCTCACCGGGGAAAAACTATGGCTACACCTTC. This encodes CASSPGKNYGYTF.

This clonotype was detected ten times or more. This rearrangement joins TRBV6-1 to TRBJ1-2; D may be TRBD1 (6 bases). There are 19 residues in the CDR3. The V and J ends lost 6 bases and 4 bases respectively, with 30 bases between them. The germline CDR1 and CDR2 sequences are MNHNS and SASEGT. This CDR3 is CASSKTPPDSSRLIYGYTF. Here the CDR3 DNA reads TGTGCCAGCAGCAAGACTCCCCCGGACAGCTCACGACTTATCTATGGCTACACCTTC.

In its sample, this clonotype was seen many times. The chain recombines TRBV30 with TRBJ2-1, with D hard to call. V lost 1 base and J lost 0, with 7 bases in between. CDR1 is GTSNPN, CDR2 SVGIG, per germline (reference sequence). The CDR3 contains 14 residues. CDR3 loop: CAWSETSSYNEQFF. The DNA for the CDR3 is TGTGCCTGGAGTGAAACGAGCTCCTACAATGAGCAGTTCTTC.

This clonotype was recorded a few times. The chain carries TRBV4-1 and TRBJ2-5; a weak D match, TRBD2 (5 bases). The CDR3 extends over 15 amino acids. The germline V gene encodes CDR1 MGHRA and CDR2 YSYEKL. The ends were cut back, 0 bases at V and 9 bases at J, with 17 bases in the middle. In DNA form, the CDR3 reads TGCGCCAGCAGCCAAGATGGAGCGGCCCCCTCGGCCCAGTACTTC. The encoded protein is CASSQDGAAPSAQYF.

This clonotype was observed at least ten times. A read error may produce the germline difference seen at one junction end. The V call is TRBV2, the J call TRBJ2-1; TRBD1 agrees at 9 bases. CDR1 and CDR2 (germline): SNHLY, FYNNEI. The CDR3 covers 15 residues. The CDR3 nucleotides read TGTGCCAGCAGTGGAAACAGGGGGCCCTACAATGAACAGTTCTTC. Translated: CASSGNRGPYNEQFF.

In its sample, this clonotype was seen many times. This chain joins TRBV12-3 or TRBV12-4 and TRBJ1-5; unclear D gene. The ends were cut back, 1 base at V and 6 bases at J, with 10 bases in the middle. This CDR3 is 14 amino acids long. The CDR3, as DNA: TGTGCCAGCAGTTTAGACCGGCTTAGTCAGCCCCAGCATTTT. Translation gives CASSLDRLSQPQHF.

This clonotype was recorded many times. The chain recombines TRBV6-2 or TRBV6-3 with TRBJ2-1; 9 bases agree with TRBD2. V lost 0 bases and J lost 0; bases outside the gene matches: 9. The CDR3 covers 19 residues. Germline loops: CDR1 MNHEY, CDR2 SVGEGT. CDR3 sequence reads: CASSYSRIAGASSYNEQFF. The CDR3 DNA sequence: TGTGCCAGCAGTTACTCGAGAATAGCGGGGGCTAGCTCCTACAATGAGCAGTTCTTC.

In this sample, this clonotype turned up many times. This sequence joins TRBV10-1 and TRBJ2-7; 14 bases are a match to TRBD2. Germline-derived CDR1 and CDR2 are WNHNN and SYGVQD (reference sequence). The CDR3 covers 15 residues. V dropped 4 bases and J dropped 7; count of bases not matched to a gene: 6. CDR3 protein: CASSAGLAGVGEQYF. CDR3 in DNA: TGCGCCAGCAGTGCGGGACTAGCGGGAGTAGGGGAGCAGTACTTC.

This clonotype was counted ten times or more. As DNA, the CDR3 is TGTGCCATCAGTGAGTCGGGGAGCACAGATACGCAGTATTTT. Its protein is CAISESGSTDTQYF. The chain is built from TRBV10-3 and TRBJ2-3; D is unclear. Per the germline V gene, CDR1 is ENHRY and CDR2 is SYGVKD. Between the trimmed V and J ends, which lost 0 bases and 0 bases, there was a span of 4 bases. The CDR3 sequence is 14 residues long.

This clonotype was recorded many times. The J gene is TRBJ2-1, the V gene TRBV5-4; D is perhaps TRBD2 (6 bases). Trimming stripped 5 bases from V and 6 bases from J, with 9 bases between. This CDR3 spans 12 amino acids. Germline lookup yields CDR1 SGHNT and CDR2 YYREEE (reference sequence). This chain's CDR3 is CASRSSANEQFF. Written as DNA, the CDR3 is TGTGCCAGCAGGTCTAGCGCCAATGAGCAGTTCTTC.

This clonotype appeared a few times. The chain uses TRBV4-1 and TRBJ1-5; 7 bases align to TRBD1. Trimming removed 4 bases from V and 1 base from J; junction bases left unmatched: 10. The CDR3 is made up of 17 amino acids. From germline, CDR1 is MGHRA and CDR2 YSYEKL. The CDR3 nucleotides read TGCGCCAGCAGCCTAAGGCAGACAGGGTACAGCAATCAGCCCCAGCATTTT. Translating gives CASSLRQTGYSNQPQHF.

This clonotype was counted between two and nine times. Here the CDR3 reads CASSQARTYGYTF. DNA for the CDR3: TGTGCCAGCAGCCAGGCTAGGACCTATGGCTACACCTTC. The rearrangement joins TRBV3-1 to TRBJ1-2; D not certain. The germline gives CDR1 LGHDT, CDR2 YNNKEL (reference sequence). Deletions cut 3 bases from V and 4 bases from J, with 9 bases between. The CDR3 loop spans 13 amino acids.

Many counts were recorded for this clonotype. The chain is built from TRBV27 and TRBJ2-2; 9 nucleotides match TRBD1. CDR3 length: 16 residues. V was clipped by 5 bases and J by 2 bases; unmatched bases: 6. Germline V lookup: CDR1 MNHEY, CDR2 SMNVEV (reference sequence). The CDR3 DNA sequence: TGTGCCAGCAGTCCCCTGGGACAGGGAAACACCGGGGAGCTGTTTTTT. Translated: CASSPLGQGNTGELFF.

The chain combines TRBV12-3 or TRBV12-4 with TRBJ1-4; the D gene is possibly TRBD1 (5 bases). The CDR3 sequence is 14 residues long. The germline V and J ends were trimmed by 6 bases and 8 bases, with 16 bases remaining between them. This CDR3 is CASRTTAEGEKLFF. The DNA for the CDR3 is TGTGCCAGCAGGACTACAGCGGAGGGGGAAAAACTGTTTTTT.

A word on this clonotype: The likely explanation is a read error, given a far larger clone one base away. The chain has TRBV12-3 or TRBV12-4 and TRBJ2-3, with 8 bases that match TRBD1. CDR3 length equals 15 residues. CDR3: CASSTRRDRSDMQYF. The CDR3 DNA is TGTGCCAGCAGCACCCGCCGGGACAGGTCAGATATGCAGTATTTT.

This clonotype has ten or more counts. The chain employs TRBV5-5 and TRBJ2-3; tentatively, D is TRBD1 or TRBD2 (5 bases each). Germline V gene sequence: CDR1 SGHKS, CDR2 YYEKEE (reference sequence). The CDR3 has 13 amino acids. V was trimmed by 3 bases and J by 6 bases, leaving 11 bases between them. This chain's CDR3 is CASSSWGFDTQYF. CDR3 in DNA: TGTGCCAGCAGCTCGTGGGGGTTCGATACGCAGTATTTT.